Detailed here is one T cell receptor (beta chain). Method: immunoSEQ multiplex PCR; TCRdb's copy keeps in-frame clones and lacks some. The sample lists under 85,000 clones, 90% to 95% occurring once. The entry originates in a study of T cell changes during pregnancy in multiple sclerosis. The CDR3 is made up of 17 amino acids. V trimming: 0 bases; J trimming: 3 bases; junction bases outside the gene matches: 5. In germline, CDR1 is LGHNA, CDR2 YSLEER. This specimen consisted of CD4+ T cells from peripheral blood mononuclear cells, obtained in the second trimester of pregnancy. The chain combines TRBV4-3 with TRBJ2-3; 11 bases map to TRBD2. The receptor's source is a female donor with multiple sclerosis, enrolled in a pregnancy study. CDR3 loop: CASSQDNLAGGTDTQYF. The DNA of the CDR3 is TGCGCCAGCAGCCAAGATAACCTAGCGGGGGGAACAGATACGCAGTATTTT.